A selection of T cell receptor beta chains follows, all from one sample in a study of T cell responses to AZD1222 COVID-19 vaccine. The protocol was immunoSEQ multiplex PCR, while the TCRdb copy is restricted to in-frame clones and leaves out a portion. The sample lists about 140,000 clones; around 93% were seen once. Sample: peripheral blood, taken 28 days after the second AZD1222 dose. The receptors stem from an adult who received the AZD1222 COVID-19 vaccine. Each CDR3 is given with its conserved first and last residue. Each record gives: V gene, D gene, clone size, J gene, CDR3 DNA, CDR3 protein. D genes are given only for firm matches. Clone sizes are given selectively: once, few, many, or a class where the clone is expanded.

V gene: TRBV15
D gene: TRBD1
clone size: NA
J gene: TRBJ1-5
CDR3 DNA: TGTGCCACCAGCAAAACAGGGGCCGGGGATCAGCCCCAGCATTTT
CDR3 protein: CATSKTGAGDQPQHF

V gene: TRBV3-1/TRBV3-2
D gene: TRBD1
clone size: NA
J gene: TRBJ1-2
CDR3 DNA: TGTGCCAGCAGCCAGTCCTACGGGACAGCTTATGGCTACACCTTC
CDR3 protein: CASSQSYGTAYGYTF

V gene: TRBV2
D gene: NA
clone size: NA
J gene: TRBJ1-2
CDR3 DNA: TGTGCCAGCAGTGAAGCCCGGGGGGGCGTTGGCTACACCTTC
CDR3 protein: CASSEARGGVGYTF

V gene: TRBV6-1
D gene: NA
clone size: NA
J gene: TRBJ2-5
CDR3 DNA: TGTGCCAGCAGTGAAGTCGGCGCGGGAGAGACCCAGTACTTC
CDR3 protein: CASSEVGAGETQYF

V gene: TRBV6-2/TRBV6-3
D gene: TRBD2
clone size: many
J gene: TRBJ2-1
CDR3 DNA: TGTGCCAGCAGTCAGTTAAGCGGGGGATACAATGAGCAGTTCTTC
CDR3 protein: CASSQLSGGYNEQFF

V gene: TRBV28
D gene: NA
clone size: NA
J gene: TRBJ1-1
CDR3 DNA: TGTGCCAGCATCGACCCGGGGGAGGTGAACACTGAAGCTTTCTTT
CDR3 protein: CASIDPGEVNTEAFF

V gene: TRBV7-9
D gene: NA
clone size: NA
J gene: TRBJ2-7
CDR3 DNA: TGTGCCAGCAGCCCGAGGGGATGGGGACACACCTACGAGCAGTACTTC
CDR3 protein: CASSPRGWGHTYEQYF

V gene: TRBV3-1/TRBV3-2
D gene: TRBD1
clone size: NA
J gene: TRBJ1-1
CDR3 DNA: TGTGCCAGCAGAACTACAGGGGCTGGCCCTGAAGCTTTCTTT
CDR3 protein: CASRTTGAGPEAFF

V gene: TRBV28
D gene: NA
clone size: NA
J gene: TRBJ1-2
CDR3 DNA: TGTGCCAGCAGTTACGGTCACACGGGCTATGGCTACACCTTC
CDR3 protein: CASSYGHTGYGYTF

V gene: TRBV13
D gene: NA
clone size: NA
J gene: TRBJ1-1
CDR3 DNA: TGTGCCAGCAGCTTAGAAGGCAGGTCCAGTGAAGTTTTCTTT
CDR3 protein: CASSLEGRSSEVFF

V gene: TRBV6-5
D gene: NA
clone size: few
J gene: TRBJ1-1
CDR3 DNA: TGTGCCAGCAGTTCCAGGGTGTCGGTCACTGAAGCTTTCTTT
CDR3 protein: CASSSRVSVTEAFF

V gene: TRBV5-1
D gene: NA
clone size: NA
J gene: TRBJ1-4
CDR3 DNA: TGCGCCAGCAGCTTGACAGGGTACCCTAATGAAAAACTGTTTTTT
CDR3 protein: CASSLTGYPNEKLFF

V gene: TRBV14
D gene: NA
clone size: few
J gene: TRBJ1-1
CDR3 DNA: TGTGCCAGCAGCCAGCTAGAGGAGACTGAAGCTTTCTTT
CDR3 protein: CASSQLEETEAFF

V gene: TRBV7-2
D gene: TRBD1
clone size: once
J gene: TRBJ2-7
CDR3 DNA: TGTGCCAGCAGCCCAGGACAGGGTCGGACCTACGAGCAGTACTTC
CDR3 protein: CASSPGQGRTYEQYF

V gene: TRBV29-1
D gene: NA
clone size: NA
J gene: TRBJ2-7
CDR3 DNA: TGCAGCGTTGAAACAGGGGAGCAGTACTTC
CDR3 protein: CSVETGEQYF

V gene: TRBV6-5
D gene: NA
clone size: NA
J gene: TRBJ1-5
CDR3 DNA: TGTGCCAGCAGTAGAACAGCCCAGCCCCAGCATTTT
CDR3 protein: CASSRTAQPQHF

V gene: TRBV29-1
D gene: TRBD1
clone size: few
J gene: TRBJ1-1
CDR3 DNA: TGCAGCGTTTGGGGAACAGGGGTAGGGGGAGGCACTGAAGCTTTCTTT
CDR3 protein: CSVWGTGVGGGTEAFF

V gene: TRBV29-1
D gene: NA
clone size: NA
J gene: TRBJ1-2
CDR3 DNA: TGCAGCGTTGACCGGTATTCGGCAGTCTATGGCTACACCTTC
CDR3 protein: CSVDRYSAVYGYTF

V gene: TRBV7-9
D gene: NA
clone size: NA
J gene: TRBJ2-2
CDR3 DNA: TGTGCCAGCAGGTCCCTAGCGATTGGGCGCGGGGAGCTGTTTTTT
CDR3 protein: CASRSLAIGRGELFF

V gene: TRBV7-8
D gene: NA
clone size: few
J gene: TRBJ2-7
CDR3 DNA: TGTGCCAGCAGCTTAGGCCTCCAGGGAGAGCAGTACTTC
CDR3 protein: CASSLGLQGEQYF

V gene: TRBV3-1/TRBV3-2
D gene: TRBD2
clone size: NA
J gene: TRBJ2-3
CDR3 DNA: TGTGCCAGCAGCCTTCTAGCGGGAGTTCTAGATACGCAGTATTTT
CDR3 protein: CASSLLAGVLDTQYF

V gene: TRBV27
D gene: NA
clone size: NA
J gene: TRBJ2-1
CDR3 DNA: TGTGCCAGCAGTTTGTCCAGGAATAATGAGCAGTTCTTC
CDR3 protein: CASSLSRNNEQFF

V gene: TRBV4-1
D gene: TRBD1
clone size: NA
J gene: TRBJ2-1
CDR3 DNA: TGCGCCAGCAGCCGAACCGGGACAGGGTACAATGAGCAGTTCTTC
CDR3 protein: CASSRTGTGYNEQFF

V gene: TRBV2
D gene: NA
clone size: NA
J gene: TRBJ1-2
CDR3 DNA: TGTGCCAGCAGTGAAGCGCCGGGACTCTCGGGTGGCTACACCTTC
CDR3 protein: CASSEAPGLSGGYTF

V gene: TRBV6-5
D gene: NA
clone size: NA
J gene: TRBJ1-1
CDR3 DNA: TGTGCCAGCAGCCTGACACGGATGAACACTGAAGCTTTCTTT
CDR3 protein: CASSLTRMNTEAFF

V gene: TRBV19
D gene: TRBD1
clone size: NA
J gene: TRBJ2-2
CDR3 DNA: TGTGCCAGTAGTGCGGTAGACAGGGCGGGGAACACCGGGGAGCTGTTTTTT
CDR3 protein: CASSAVDRAGNTGELFF

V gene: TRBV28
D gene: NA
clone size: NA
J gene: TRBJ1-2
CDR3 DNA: TGTGCCAGCAGGCTACAGGGATCTAACTATGGCTACACCTTC
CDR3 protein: CASRLQGSNYGYTF

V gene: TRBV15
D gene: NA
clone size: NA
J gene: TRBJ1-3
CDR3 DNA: TGTGCCACCAGCAGAGATCGGACAGCATACACCATATATTTT
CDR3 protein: CATSRDRTAYTIYF

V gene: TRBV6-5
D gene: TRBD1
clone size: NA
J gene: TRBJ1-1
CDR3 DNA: TGTGCCAGCACCCGACGGACAGGAGAAGCTTTCTTT
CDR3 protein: CASTRRTGEAFF

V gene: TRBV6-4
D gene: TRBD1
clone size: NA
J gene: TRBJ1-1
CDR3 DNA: TGTGCCAGCAGTGCCTTAGAAGACAGGGGGCCTGCTTTCTTT
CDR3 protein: CASSALEDRGPAFF

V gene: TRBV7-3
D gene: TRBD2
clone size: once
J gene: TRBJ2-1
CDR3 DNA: TGTGCCAGCAGCTCTATAGCGGGAGTCCCTCTCAATGAGCAGTTCTTC
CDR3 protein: CASSSIAGVPLNEQFF

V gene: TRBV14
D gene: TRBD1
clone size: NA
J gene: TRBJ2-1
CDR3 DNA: TGTGCCAGCAGCCAAGCTCAGGGGGCCTACAATGAGCAGTTCTTC
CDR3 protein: CASSQAQGAYNEQFF

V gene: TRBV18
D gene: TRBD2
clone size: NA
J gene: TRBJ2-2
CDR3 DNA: TGTGCCAGCTCACCAAGAATACTAGCGGGGAACACCGGGGAGCTGTTTTTT
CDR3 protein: CASSPRILAGNTGELFF

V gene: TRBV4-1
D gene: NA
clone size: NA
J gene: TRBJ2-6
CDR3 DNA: TGCGCCAGCAGCCAAGCGGGACGCTTCCTACGGGTAGACTCTGGGGCCAACGTCCTGACTTTC
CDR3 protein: CASSQAGRFLRVDSGANVLTF

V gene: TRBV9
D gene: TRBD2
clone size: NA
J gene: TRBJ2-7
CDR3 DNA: TGTGCCAGCAGCCCCCGGACTAGCGGTACCTACGAGCAGTACTTC
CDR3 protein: CASSPRTSGTYEQYF

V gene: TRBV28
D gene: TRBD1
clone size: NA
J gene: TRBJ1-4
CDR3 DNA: TGTGCCAGCAGTCAGAACAGGGGGATGACTAATGAAAAACTGTTTTTT
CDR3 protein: CASSQNRGMTNEKLFF

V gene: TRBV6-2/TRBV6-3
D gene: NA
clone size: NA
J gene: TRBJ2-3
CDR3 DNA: TGTGCCAGCAGTTACGGGACTACGCAGTATTTT
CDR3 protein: CASSYGTTQYF

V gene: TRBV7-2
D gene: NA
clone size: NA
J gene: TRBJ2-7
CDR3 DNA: TGTGCCAGCAGCTTAGCTATAGGATCCTACGAGCAGTACTTC
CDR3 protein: CASSLAIGSYEQYF

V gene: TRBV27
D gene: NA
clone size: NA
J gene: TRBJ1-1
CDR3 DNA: TGTGCCAGCAGTTTTGGAGGGTTGGTGGGTTTGGCGACCACTGAAGCTTTCTTT
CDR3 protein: CASSFGGLVGLATTEAFF

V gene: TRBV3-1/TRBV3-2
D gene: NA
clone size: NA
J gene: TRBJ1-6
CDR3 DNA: TGTGCCAGCAGCCTTCAGGGTCTTGGGTCACCCCTCCACTTT
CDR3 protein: CASSLQGLGSPLHF

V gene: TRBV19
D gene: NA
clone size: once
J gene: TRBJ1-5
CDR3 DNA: TGTGCCAGTAGTATTGAGCAGCTAAATCAGCCCCAGCATTTT
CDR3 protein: CASSIEQLNQPQHF

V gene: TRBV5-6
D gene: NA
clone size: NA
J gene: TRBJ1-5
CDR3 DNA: TGTGCCAGCAGCCCCTTCGGGGGTAGAAGCAATCAGCCCCAGCATTTT
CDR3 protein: CASSPFGGRSNQPQHF

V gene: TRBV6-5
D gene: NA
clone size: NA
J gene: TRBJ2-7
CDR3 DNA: TGTGCCAGCAGTTACTCGCGGCAGTTAGGGGGCGAGCAGTACTTC
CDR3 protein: CASSYSRQLGGEQYF

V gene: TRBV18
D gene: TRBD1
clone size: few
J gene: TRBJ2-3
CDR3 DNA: TGTGCCAGCTCACCCGGACAGGGCACAGATACGCAGTATTTT
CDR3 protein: CASSPGQGTDTQYF

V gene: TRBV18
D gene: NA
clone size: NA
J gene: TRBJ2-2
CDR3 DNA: TGTGCCAGCTCCCCCAGGTCGGGGGACACCGGGGAGCTGTTTTTT
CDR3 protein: CASSPRSGDTGELFF

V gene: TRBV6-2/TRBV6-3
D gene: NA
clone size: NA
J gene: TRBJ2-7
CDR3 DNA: TGTGCCAGCAGTTTCCCTCCCCAGCGTGAAACCTACGAGCAGTACTTC
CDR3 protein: CASSFPPQRETYEQYF

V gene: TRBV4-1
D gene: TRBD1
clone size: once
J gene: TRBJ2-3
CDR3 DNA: TGCGCCAGCAGCCTTTGGGACAGTAGCACAGATACGCAGTATTTT
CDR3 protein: CASSLWDSSTDTQYF

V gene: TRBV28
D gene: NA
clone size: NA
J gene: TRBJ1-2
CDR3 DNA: TGTGCCAGCAGTACGACAGGAGATGGCTACACCTTC
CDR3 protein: CASSTTGDGYTF

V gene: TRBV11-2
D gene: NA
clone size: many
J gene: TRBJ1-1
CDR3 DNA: TGTGCCAGCACCCTGAACACTGAAGCTTTCTTT
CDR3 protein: CASTLNTEAFF

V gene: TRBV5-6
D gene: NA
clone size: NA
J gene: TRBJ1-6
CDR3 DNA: TGTGCCAGCAGCTTTTTAACAGGGAGCTCCTATAATTCACCCCTCCACTTT
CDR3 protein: CASSFLTGSSYNSPLHF